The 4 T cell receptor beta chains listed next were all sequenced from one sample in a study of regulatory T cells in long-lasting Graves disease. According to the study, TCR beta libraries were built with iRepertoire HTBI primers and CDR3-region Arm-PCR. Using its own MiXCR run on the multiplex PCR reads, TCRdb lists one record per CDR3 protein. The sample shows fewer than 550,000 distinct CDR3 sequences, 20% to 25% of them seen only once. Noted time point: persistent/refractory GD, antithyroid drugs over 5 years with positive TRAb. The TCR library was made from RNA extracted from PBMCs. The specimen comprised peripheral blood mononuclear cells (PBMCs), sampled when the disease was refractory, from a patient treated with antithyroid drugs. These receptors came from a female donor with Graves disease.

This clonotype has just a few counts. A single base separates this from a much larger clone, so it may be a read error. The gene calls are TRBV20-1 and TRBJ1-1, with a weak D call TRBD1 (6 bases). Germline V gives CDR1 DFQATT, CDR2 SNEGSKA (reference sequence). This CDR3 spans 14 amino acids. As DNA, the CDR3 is TGCAGTGCTATGAATAACAGGGACGACACTGAAACTTTCTTT. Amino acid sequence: CSAMNNRDDTETFF.

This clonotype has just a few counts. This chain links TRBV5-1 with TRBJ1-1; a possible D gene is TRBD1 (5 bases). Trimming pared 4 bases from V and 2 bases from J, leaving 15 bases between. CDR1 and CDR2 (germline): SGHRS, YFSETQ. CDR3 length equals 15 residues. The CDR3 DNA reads TGCGCCAGCAGCCCGGAAACAGGCTTCAACACTGAAGCTTTCTTT. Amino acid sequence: CASSPETGFNTEAFF.

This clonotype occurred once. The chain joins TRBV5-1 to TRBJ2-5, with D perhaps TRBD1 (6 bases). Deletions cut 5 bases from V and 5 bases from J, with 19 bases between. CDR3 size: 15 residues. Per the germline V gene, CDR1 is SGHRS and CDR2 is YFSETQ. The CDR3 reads CASRSRAGDMETQYF. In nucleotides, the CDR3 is TGCGCCAGCAGGTCTCGGGCAGGGGACATGGAGACCCAGTACTTC.

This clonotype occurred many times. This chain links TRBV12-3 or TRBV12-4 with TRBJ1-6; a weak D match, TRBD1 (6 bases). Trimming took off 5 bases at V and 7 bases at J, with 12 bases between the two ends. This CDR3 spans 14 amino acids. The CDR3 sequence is CASSPDRKNSPLHF. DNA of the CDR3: TGTGCCAGCAGTCCCGACAGGAAGAATTCACCCCTCCACTTT.